The rows below give T cell receptor beta chains drawn from one sample of a study of T cell responses to AZD1222 COVID-19 vaccine. TCRdb's table, derived via immunoSEQ multiplex PCR, lists solely in-frame clones and lacks some. The profile shows 150,000 to 200,000 clones, around 90% of them singletons. The material was peripheral blood, obtained on day 0 of AZD1222 vaccination. The receptors originated from an adult in good health. The CDR3 runs from the conserved cysteine through the conserved F or W. Size values are once, few and many counts, or a class for expanded clones, and some rows have none.

V: TRBV19
size: few
J: TRBJ2-3
CDR3: CASRDQGIPTDTQYF

V: TRBV27
size: NA
J: TRBJ2-1
CDR3: CASSARWAGDEQFF

V: TRBV5-4
size: NA
J: TRBJ1-4
CDR3: CASSTVPGRTNEKLFF

V: TRBV15
size: NA
J: TRBJ2-1
CDR3: CATSRDGHPINEQFF

V: TRBV28
size: once
J: TRBJ2-1
CDR3: CASSPYRLVQFF

V: TRBV27
size: few
J: TRBJ2-7
CDR3: CASSLRTGSPYEQYF

V: TRBV25-1
size: NA
J: TRBJ1-1
CDR3: CASSDGLGGMAEAFF

V: TRBV28
size: NA
J: TRBJ1-5
CDR3: CASIEGGPENQPQHF

V: TRBV6-5
size: NA
J: TRBJ1-1
CDR3: CASRNRANTEAFF

V: TRBV19
size: NA
J: TRBJ2-1
CDR3: CASSSRASGSTGNEQFF

V: TRBV15
size: NA
J: TRBJ2-7
CDR3: CATSRGTSGVYEQYF

V: TRBV7-8
size: NA
J: TRBJ1-4
CDR3: CASSPGTVGREKLFF

V: TRBV7-2
size: NA
J: TRBJ1-1
CDR3: CASSLIQGTEAFF

V: TRBV5-1
size: NA
J: TRBJ1-4
CDR3: CASSTPTATNEKLFF

V: TRBV28
size: NA
J: TRBJ1-2
CDR3: CASSSPGYYGYTF

V: TRBV2
size: NA
J: TRBJ1-1
CDR3: CASSLLRSRGFTEAFF

V: TRBV4-2
size: NA
J: TRBJ1-6
CDR3: CASSQEKRNSPLHF

V: TRBV5-1
size: NA
J: TRBJ1-5
CDR3: CASSLGDQNQPQHF

V: TRBV9
size: NA
J: TRBJ2-1
CDR3: CASSRTLSSYNEQFF

V: TRBV4-1
size: once
J: TRBJ1-2
CDR3: CASSQNPPGGYGYTF

V: TRBV6-4
size: NA
J: TRBJ2-7
CDR3: CASSGEQGSHEQYF

V: TRBV7-9
size: NA
J: TRBJ2-2
CDR3: CASSLATLSGTNTGELFF

V: TRBV18
size: NA
J: TRBJ1-6
CDR3: CASSLGFSYNSPLHF

V: TRBV13
size: NA
J: TRBJ2-1
CDR3: CASSFSQRAYNNEQFF

V: TRBV19
size: NA
J: TRBJ2-5
CDR3: CASSIGSGTGLRETQYF

V: TRBV5-1
size: NA
J: TRBJ1-3
CDR3: CASSLDSVRSGNTIYF

V: TRBV6-1
size: NA
J: TRBJ1-6
CDR3: CASSDRPETSYNSPLHF

V: TRBV3-1/TRBV3-2
size: NA
J: TRBJ1-4
CDR3: CASSQHTGTTNEKLFF

V: TRBV7-9
size: once
J: TRBJ1-1
CDR3: CASSSQAYTEAFF

V: TRBV3-1/TRBV3-2
size: NA
J: TRBJ1-3
CDR3: CASSLLGTGVGNTIYF

V: TRBV29-1
size: NA
J: TRBJ1-2
CDR3: CSVEEEWASYGYTF

V: TRBV7-9
size: NA
J: TRBJ2-1
CDR3: CASSLTAGGENEQFF

V: TRBV19
size: NA
J: TRBJ1-1
CDR3: CASSIGWTDHPEAFF

V: TRBV9
size: few
J: TRBJ1-5
CDR3: CASSVGHGDRGNQPQHF

V: TRBV2
size: NA
J: TRBJ1-2
CDR3: CARWEFANGSTF

V: TRBV5-1
size: NA
J: TRBJ1-1
CDR3: CASSPAREARNTEAFF

V: TRBV24-1
size: few
J: TRBJ2-2
CDR3: CATNPGELFF

V: TRBV6-5
size: NA
J: TRBJ2-5
CDR3: CASSYLGGAWETQYF

V: TRBV5-1
size: NA
J: TRBJ1-2
CDR3: CASSLSHYGYTF

V: TRBV27
size: NA
J: TRBJ1-2
CDR3: CASSTLTGGPGYTF

V: TRBV9
size: NA
J: TRBJ2-1
CDR3: CASSSLGSGSYNEQFF

V: TRBV9
size: NA
J: TRBJ2-1
CDR3: CASSVDRGLAGAGQFF

V: TRBV27
size: few
J: TRBJ1-2
CDR3: CASSLDGIGVGGYTF

V: TRBV27
size: NA
J: TRBJ2-3
CDR3: CASRPLGGGSTDTQYF

V: TRBV5-1
size: NA
J: TRBJ2-2
CDR3: CASSRQGTGELFF

V: TRBV9
size: NA
J: TRBJ2-7
CDR3: CASSLGLAVIEQYF